This entry lists 10 T cell receptor beta chains sequenced from one sample in a study of shared clonotypes between healthy human individuals. The protocol was immunoSEQ multiplex PCR, while the TCRdb copy is restricted to in-frame clones and leaves out a portion. Here the sample spans approximately 2.5 million clones, more than 90% being singletons. What was sequenced was naive CD4+ T cells sorted from blood. This sample's subset: CD45RA+ positively selected. The receptors were sampled from a man between 18 and 35 years old in good health.

The chain joins TRBV7-2 to TRBJ2-5; D may be TRBD1 (6 bases). The better agreement between TRBJ2-7 and the DNA end casts doubt on the J call. This CDR3 is built from 15 residues. Germline V gene sequence: CDR1 SGHTA, CDR2 FQGNSA. The CDR3 spells CASSFQTGIAYEQYF. CDR3 DNA sequence: TGTGCCAGCAGCTTCCAGACAGGAATAGCCTACGAGCAGTACTTC.

The rearrangement links TRBV5-1 to TRBJ2-1; 10 bases match TRBD2. V was clipped by 4 bases and J by 4 bases; unmatched bases: 8. The CDR3 has 16 amino acids. Germline CDR1 reads SGHRS; CDR2 reads YFSETQ. The CDR3 sequence is CASSTYGTSDYNEQFF. DNA of the CDR3: TGCGCCAGCAGCACTTACGGGACTAGCGATTACAATGAGCAGTTCTTC.

This chain joins TRBV5-1 and TRBJ1-3, with unresolved D. CDR1 and CDR2 from the germline V gene are SGHRS and YFSETQ. The CDR3 runs 17 residues. The V end was cut by 4 bases, the J end by 0 bases, with 17 bases between. CDR3 sequence: CASSLQLLELSGNTIYF. The CDR3 DNA sequence: TGCGCCAGCAGCCTACAGTTGTTGGAGCTCTCTGGAAACACCATATATTTT.

The rearrangement links TRBV30 to TRBJ1-1; 7 positions agree with TRBD1. CDR3 length: 13 amino acids. Germline V gene sequence: CDR1 GTSNPN, CDR2 SVGIG (reference sequence). The V and J ends lost 8 bases and 0 bases, in that order; junction bases with no gene match: 6. The CDR3 DNA is TGTGCCGCGCGGACAGGAATGAACACTGAAGCTTTCTTT. The encoded protein is CAARTGMNTEAFF.

The genes are TRBV19 and TRBJ2-2, with TRBD1 matching 12 bases. The germline gives CDR1 LNHDA, CDR2 SQIVND (reference sequence). V trimming: 4 bases; J trimming: 3 bases; junction bases outside the gene matches: 3. This CDR3 is built from 16 residues. The CDR3 DNA follows: TGTGCCAGTAGTACCGGGACAGGGGGCGACACCGGGGAGCTGTTTTTT. Translation gives CASSTGTGGDTGELFF.

This rearrangement joins TRBV5-1 to TRBJ1-5; D remains unclear. The V gene lost 0 bases and the J gene lost 7 bases, with 8 bases spanning the gap. Germline V CDR1 and CDR2: SGHRS, YFSETQ. The CDR3 consists of 13 residues. Here the CDR3 reads CASSLVEGQPQHF. In nucleotides, the CDR3 is TGCGCCAGCAGCTTGGTGGAAGGCCAGCCCCAGCATTTT. The full variable domain, with the rest looked up from reference TRBV5-1 and TRBJ1-5, is KAGVTQTPRYLIKTRGQQVTLSCSPISGHRSVSWYQQTPGQGLQFLFEYFSETQRNKGNFPGRFSGRQFSNSRSEMNVSTLELGDSALYLCASSLVEGQPQHFGDGTRLSIL.

The CDR3 is CASSWGGQTDTQYF. CDR3 in DNA: TGTGCCAGCAGCTGGGGCGGGCAGACAGATACGCAGTATTTT. This chain links TRBV5-8 with TRBJ2-3; D possibly uses TRBD1 or TRBD2 (5 bases each). The CDR3 is 14 amino acids. Germline CDR1 SGHTS, CDR2 YDEGEE. V lost 3 bases and J 3 bases, leaving 11 bases between the germline ends.

The chain links TRBV18 to TRBJ2-7, with D maybe TRBD2 (6 bases). This CDR3 is built from 15 residues. CDR1 and CDR2 from the germline V gene are KGHSH and LQKENI. Trimming took 1 base from V and 0 from J, leaving 10 bases between them. In DNA form, the CDR3 reads TGTGCCAGCTCACCACAGGCGGGACGCTCCTACGAGCAGTACTTC. Amino acid sequence: CASSPQAGRSYEQYF.

The V call is TRBV7-9, the J call TRBJ1-3; D uncertain. Germline V CDR1 and CDR2: SEHNR, FQNEAQ (reference sequence). Trimming shortened V by 3 bases and J by 1 base, and 4 bases separated the two germline ends. This CDR3 region has 13 residues. CDR3 bases: TGTGCCAGCAGCTTTGATTCTGGAAACACCATATATTTT. Translated, it gives CASSFDSGNTIYF.

This rearrangement joins TRBV11-2 to TRBJ1-6; possible D gene TRBD1, 6 bases. The CDR3 is made up of 17 amino acids. Germline CDR1 SGHAT, CDR2 FQNNGV. The V end was cut by 1 base, the J end by 0 bases, with 10 bases between. Here the CDR3 DNA reads TGTGCCAGCAGCTTAGTGGGACATAACTCCTATAATTCACCCCTCCACTTT. This codes for CASSLVGHNSYNSPLHF.